This T cell receptor beta chain was captured by sequencing in a study of T cell responses to AZD1222 COVID-19 vaccine. The table came from immunoSEQ multiplex PCR; TCRdb's copy has only in-frame clones and leaves some out. The sample shows 75,000 to 80,000 clones, roughly 90% of them seen only once. Second-dose groups at about 4 or about 12 weeks were pooled. Regarding the study as a whole: Possibly, clonal diversity was underestimated; donors were largely white British and included more females. There were vaccine-associated CD4 TCRs across spike, dominant at 160-218 and 743-854. Only a handful of individuals given AZD1222 were seropositive at baseline.

A remark on this clone: Its antigen remains unidentified.

The sequence came from an adult who received the AZD1222 COVID-19 vaccine. The specimen comprised peripheral blood, sampled 28 days after the second AZD1222 dose.

CDR3 in amino acids: CASSIVGGSGNTIYF. The CDR3 DNA reads TGTGCCAGTAGTATAGTCGGGGGATCCGGAAACACCATATATTTT. The chain joins TRBV19 to TRBJ1-3; D might be TRBD1 (5 bases). Trimming pared 1 base from V and 4 bases from J, leaving 11 bases between. CDR1 and CDR2 from the germline V gene are LNHDA and SQIVND (reference sequence). CDR3 length: 15 amino acids.